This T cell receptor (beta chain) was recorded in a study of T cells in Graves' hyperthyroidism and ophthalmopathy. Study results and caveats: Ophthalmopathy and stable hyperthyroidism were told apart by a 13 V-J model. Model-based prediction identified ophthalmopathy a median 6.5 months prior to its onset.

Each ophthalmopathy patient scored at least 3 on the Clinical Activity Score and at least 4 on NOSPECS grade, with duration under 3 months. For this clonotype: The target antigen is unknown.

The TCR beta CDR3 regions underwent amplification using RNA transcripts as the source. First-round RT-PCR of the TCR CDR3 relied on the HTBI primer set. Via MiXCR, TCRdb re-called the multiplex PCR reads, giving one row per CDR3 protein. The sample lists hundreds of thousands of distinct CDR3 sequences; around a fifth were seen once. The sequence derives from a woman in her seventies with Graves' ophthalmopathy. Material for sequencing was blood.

CDR3 DNA sequence: TGTGCCAGCAGCTGGACTAGCGCTAGCACAGATACGCAGTATTTT. This codes for CASSWTSASTDTQYF. The J gene is TRBJ2-3, the V gene TRBV28, with 9 bases matching TRBD2. Germline V gene lookup returns CDR1 MDHEN and CDR2 SYDVKM. The CDR3 runs 15 residues. Unmatched junction bases numbered 4, after V lost 6 bases and J lost 0 bases.